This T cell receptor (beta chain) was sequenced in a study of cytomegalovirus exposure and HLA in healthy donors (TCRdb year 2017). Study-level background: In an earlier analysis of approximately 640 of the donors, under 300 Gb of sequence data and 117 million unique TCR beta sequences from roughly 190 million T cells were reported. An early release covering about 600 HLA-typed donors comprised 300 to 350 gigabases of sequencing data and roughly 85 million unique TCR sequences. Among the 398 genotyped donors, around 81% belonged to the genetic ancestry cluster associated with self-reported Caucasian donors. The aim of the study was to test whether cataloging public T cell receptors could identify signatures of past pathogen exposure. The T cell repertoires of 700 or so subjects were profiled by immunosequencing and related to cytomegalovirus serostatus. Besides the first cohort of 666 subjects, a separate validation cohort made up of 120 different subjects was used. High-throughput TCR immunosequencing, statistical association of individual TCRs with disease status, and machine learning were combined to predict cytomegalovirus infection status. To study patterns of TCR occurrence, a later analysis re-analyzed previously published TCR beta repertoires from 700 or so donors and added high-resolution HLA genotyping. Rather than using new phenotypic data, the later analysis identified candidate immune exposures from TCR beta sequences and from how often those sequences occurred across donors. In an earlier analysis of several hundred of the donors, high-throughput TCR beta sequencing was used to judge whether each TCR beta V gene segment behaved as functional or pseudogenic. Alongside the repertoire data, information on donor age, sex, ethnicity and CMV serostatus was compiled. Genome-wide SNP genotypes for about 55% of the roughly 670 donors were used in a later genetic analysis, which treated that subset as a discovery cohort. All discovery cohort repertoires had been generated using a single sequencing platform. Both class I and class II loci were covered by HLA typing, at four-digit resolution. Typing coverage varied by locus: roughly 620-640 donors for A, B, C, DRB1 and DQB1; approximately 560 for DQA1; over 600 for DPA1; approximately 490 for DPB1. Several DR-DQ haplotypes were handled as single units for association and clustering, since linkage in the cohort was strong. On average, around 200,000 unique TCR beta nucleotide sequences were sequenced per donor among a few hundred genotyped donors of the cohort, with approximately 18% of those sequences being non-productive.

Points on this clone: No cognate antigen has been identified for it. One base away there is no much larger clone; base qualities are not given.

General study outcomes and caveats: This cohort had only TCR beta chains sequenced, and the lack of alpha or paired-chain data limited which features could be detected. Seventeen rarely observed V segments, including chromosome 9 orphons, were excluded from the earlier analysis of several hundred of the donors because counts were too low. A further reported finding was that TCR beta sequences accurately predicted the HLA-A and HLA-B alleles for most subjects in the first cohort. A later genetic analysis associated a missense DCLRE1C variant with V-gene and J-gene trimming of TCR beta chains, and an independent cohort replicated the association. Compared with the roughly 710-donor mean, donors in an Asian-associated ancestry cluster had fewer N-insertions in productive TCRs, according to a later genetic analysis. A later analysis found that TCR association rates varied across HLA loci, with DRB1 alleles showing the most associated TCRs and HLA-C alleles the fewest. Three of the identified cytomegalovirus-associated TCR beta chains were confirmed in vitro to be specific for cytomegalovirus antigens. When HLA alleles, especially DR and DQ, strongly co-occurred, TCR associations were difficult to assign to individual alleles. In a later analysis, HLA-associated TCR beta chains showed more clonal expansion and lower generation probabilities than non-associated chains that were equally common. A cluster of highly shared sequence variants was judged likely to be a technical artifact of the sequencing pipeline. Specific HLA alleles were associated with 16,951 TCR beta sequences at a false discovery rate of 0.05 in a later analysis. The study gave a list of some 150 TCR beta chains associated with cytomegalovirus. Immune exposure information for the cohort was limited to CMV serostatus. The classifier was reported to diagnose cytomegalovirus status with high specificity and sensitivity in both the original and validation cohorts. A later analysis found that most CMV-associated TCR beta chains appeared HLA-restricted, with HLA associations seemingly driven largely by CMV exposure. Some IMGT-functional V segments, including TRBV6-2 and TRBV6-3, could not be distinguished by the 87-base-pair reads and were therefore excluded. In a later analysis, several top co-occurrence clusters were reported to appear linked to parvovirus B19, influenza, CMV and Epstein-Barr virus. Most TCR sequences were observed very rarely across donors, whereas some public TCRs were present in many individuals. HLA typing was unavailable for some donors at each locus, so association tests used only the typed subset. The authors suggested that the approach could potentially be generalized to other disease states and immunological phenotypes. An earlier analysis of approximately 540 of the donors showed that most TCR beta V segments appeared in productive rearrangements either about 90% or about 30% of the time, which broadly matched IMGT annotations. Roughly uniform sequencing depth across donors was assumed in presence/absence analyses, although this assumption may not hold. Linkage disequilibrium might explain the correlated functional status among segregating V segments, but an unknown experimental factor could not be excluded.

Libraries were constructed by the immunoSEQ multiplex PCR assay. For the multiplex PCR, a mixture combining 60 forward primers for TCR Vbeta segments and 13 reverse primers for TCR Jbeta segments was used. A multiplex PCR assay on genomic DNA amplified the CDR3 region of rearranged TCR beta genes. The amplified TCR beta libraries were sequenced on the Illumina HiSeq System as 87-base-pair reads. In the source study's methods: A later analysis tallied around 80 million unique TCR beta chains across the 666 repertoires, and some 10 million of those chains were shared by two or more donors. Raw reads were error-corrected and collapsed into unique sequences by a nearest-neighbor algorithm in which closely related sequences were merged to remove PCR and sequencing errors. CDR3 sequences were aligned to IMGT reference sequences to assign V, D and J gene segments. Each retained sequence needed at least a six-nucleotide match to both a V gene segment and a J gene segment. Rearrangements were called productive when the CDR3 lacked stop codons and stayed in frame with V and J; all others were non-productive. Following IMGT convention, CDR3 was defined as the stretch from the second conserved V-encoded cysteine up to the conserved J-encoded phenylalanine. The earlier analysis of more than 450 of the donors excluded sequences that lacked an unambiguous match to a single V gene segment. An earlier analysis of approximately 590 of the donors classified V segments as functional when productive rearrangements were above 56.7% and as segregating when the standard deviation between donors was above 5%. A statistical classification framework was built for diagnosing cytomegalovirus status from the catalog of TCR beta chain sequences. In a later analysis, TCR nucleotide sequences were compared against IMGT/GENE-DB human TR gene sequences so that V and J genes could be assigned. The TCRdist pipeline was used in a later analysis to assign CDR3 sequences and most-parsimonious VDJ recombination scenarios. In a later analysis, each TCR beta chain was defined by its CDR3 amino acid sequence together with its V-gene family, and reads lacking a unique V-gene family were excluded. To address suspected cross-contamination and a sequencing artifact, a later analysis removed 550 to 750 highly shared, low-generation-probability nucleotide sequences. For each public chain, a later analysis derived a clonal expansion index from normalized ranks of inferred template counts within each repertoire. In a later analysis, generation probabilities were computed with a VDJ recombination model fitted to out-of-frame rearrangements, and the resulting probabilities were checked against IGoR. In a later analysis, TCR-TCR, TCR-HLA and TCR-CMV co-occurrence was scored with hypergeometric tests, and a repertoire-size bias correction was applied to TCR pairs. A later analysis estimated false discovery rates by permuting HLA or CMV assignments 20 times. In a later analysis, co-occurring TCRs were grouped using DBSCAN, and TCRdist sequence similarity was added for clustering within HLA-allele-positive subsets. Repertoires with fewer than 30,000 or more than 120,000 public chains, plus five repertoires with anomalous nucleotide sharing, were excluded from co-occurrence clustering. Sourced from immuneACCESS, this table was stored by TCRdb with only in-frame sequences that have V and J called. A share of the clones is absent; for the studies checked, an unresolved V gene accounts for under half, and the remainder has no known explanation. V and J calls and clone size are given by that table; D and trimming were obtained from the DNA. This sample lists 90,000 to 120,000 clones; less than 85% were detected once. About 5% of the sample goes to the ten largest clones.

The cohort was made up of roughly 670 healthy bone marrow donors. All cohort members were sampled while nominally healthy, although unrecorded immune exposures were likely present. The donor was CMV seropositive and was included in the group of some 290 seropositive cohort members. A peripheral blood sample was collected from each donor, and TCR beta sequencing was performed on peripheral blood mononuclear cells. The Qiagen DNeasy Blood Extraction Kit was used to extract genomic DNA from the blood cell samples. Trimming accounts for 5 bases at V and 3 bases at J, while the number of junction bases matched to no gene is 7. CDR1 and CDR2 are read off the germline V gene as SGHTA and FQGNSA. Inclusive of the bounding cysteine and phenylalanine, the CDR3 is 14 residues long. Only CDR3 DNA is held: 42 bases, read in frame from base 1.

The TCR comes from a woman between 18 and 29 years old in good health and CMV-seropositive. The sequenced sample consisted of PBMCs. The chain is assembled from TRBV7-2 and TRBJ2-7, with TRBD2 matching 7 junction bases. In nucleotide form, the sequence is TGTGCCAGCAGCCCCACGGGGGGACGCTACGAGCAGTACTTC. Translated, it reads CASSPTGGRYEQYF.